The 12 T cell receptor beta chains listed next were all sequenced from one sample in a study of vaccination effects on CD4 cells after COVID-19. Viral peptide pools were used in the ViraFEST assay to expand antigen-specific CD4+ T cells, and sequencing came afterward. At the end of approximately 10 days of culture, CD4+ T cells were isolated. This individual contracted SARS-CoV-2 between March and December 2020, as verified by PCR. Which antigens these TCRs recognize remains unknown. The method was immunoSEQ multiplex PCR; TCRdb's version includes in-frame clones alone and lacks a portion of them. This table has roughly 70,000 clones, 60% to 75% appearing once. Source: CD4+ T cells from PBMCs cultured with HIV peptides, taken before COVID-19 vaccination. The subset here: HIV-1 Nef peptide pool negative control/reference culture. The receptor source for this set is a human donor who had a prior SARS-CoV-2 infection.

This clone was observed a few times. The chain uses TRBV7-2 and TRBJ1-2; D not certain. Per germline, CDR1 SGHTA and CDR2 FQGNSA. The V and J ends lost 3 bases and 3 bases respectively, with 5 bases between them. This CDR3 comprises 12 residues. The CDR3 DNA reads as TGTGCCAGCAGCTTTACCGACTATGGCTACACCTTC. This codes for CASSFTDYGYTF.

The chain uses TRBV4-2 and TRBJ1-2; no clear D. Germline values: CDR1 LGHNA, CDR2 YNFKEQ. Trimming cost V 1 base and J 2 bases, with 8 bases left between them. This CDR3 has 14 residues. The CDR3, as DNA: TGTGCCAGCAGCCAAGTTGAAAGCAACTATGGCTACACCTTC. Protein: CASSQVESNYGYTF.

This chain uses TRBV7-2 with TRBJ2-1, with TRBD2 matching 7 bases. From germline, CDR1 is SGHTA and CDR2 FQGNSA. The CDR3 has 14 amino acids. J lost 12 bases, V lost 3 bases, and 11 bases had no gene match. The DNA of the CDR3 is TGTGCCAGCAGCTTCATCGGCGGGGGTACGGTGCAGTTCTTC. Its protein product is CASSFIGGGTVQFF.

This clone was counted between two and nine times. The chain couples TRBV14 to TRBJ2-1, with D perhaps being TRBD1 or TRBD2 (5 bases each). The CDR3 loop spans 15 amino acids. Germline V gene sequence: CDR1 SGHDN, CDR2 FVKESK. The V gene lost 3 bases and the J gene lost 4 bases, with 13 bases spanning the gap. In DNA form, the CDR3 reads TGTGCCAGCAGCCAGGGCCCGGGACCGTACAATGAGCAGTTCTTC. Translation: CASSQGPGPYNEQFF.

This clone appeared a single time. The chain recombines TRBV7-3 with TRBJ2-1, with 8 bases lining up with TRBD2. With V trimmed by 5 bases and J by 4 bases, 13 bases remained unmatched. This CDR3 contains 17 residues. CDR1 and CDR2 (germline): SGHTA, FQGTGA. In DNA form, the CDR3 reads TGTGCCAGCAGCCCATTGGCGGGGGGCAGAATTTACAATGAGCAGTTCTTC. It yields the protein CASSPLAGGRIYNEQFF.

This rearrangement joins TRBV7-9 to TRBJ2-7; D might be TRBD2 (5 bases). Trimming pared 6 bases from V and 4 bases from J, leaving 13 bases between. This CDR3 is built from 13 residues. Germline CDR1 and CDR2: SEHNR and FQNEAQ (reference sequence). The CDR3 DNA follows: TGTGCCAGCAGTCAACTAGGATCTTACGAGCAGTACTTC. Protein product: CASSQLGSYEQYF. The full variable domain, rest sourced from reference TRBV7-9 and TRBJ2-7, is DTGVSQNPRHKITKRGQNVTFRCDPISEHNRLYWYRQTLGQGPEFLTYFQNEAQLEKSRLLSDRFSAERPKGSFSTLEIQRTEQGDSAMYLCASSQLGSYEQYFGPGTRLTVT.

This clone appeared once. The rearrangement joins TRBV2 to TRBJ1-1, with D tentatively TRBD1 (6 bases). V was trimmed by 5 bases and J by 5 bases, leaving 15 bases between them. CDR3 length equals 14 residues. Germline V CDR1 and CDR2: SNHLY, FYNNEI. The CDR3 sequence is CASSSTGFYTEAFF. In DNA form, the CDR3 reads TGTGCCAGCAGTTCTACAGGGTTTTATACTGAAGCTTTCTTT.

This clone occurred a few times. The V gene is TRBV7-2, the J gene TRBJ2-3; 10 bases line up with TRBD2. Germline CDR1 SGHTA, CDR2 FQGNSA. CDR3 size: 17 residues. Trimming removed 5 bases from V and 2 bases from J; junction bases left unmatched: 10. The CDR3: CASSQSTSGRNTDTQYF. CDR3 bases: TGTGCCAGCAGCCAATCGACTAGCGGGCGTAACACAGATACGCAGTATTTT.

The chain joins TRBV5-6 to TRBJ2-6; no reliable D call. The CDR3 is 15 amino acids. V was cut by 2 bases and J by 0 bases, with 6 bases left in between. Germline CDR1 is SGHDT and CDR2 is YYEEEE. The CDR3 DNA sequence: TGTGCCAGCAGCTTCAAGCTCTCTGGGGCCAACGTCCTGACTTTC. Translating gives CASSFKLSGANVLTF. Full variable domain (missing parts from reference TRBV5-6 and TRBJ2-6): DAGVTQSPTHLIKTRGQQVTLRCSPKSGHDTVSWYQQALGQGPQFIFQYYEEEERQRGNFPDRFSGHQFPNYSSELNVNALLLGDSALYLCASSFKLSGANVLTFGAGSRLTVL.

J is TRBJ2-7 and V is TRBV6-6, with 7 bases aligning to TRBD2. The CDR3 contains 15 residues. Trimming cost V 5 bases and J 4 bases; bases outside gene matches: 11. Germline loops: CDR1 MNHNY, CDR2 SVGAGI (reference sequence). CDR3 sequence (DNA): TGTGCCAGCAGTATTTCTAGCGGACCTACATACGAGCAGTACTTC. Its translation is CASSISSGPTYEQYF.

CDR3 DNA: TGCAGTGCTAGTCTCCGGGCTGAGCAGTTCTTC. It codes for CSASLRAEQFF. The chain is built from TRBV20-1 and TRBJ2-1; D remains unclear. Germline CDR1 reads DFQATT; CDR2 reads SNEGSKA (reference sequence). V shed 3 bases and J shed 9 bases, with 9 bases lying between them. This CDR3 has 11 amino acids.

On this clone: At one end the junction does not follow the germline gene, possibly because of a read error. The chain is built from TRBV7-2 and TRBJ2-7, with D uncertain. The CDR3 length is 14 residues. Germline lookup yields CDR1 SGHTA and CDR2 FQGNSA. CDR3 bases: TGTGCCAACAGCTTAGGGCCCCAACCGGGCGAGCAGTACTTC. It translates to CANSLGPQPGEQYF.